This T cell receptor (beta chain) was sequenced during a study of blood T cells in healthy people across ages. Primers used in a second PCR of about 6 to 11 cycles were a sample-barcoded 5' primer and a J-beta primer mix. TCRdb called the 5' RACE reads again in MiXCR, with one record for every CDR3 protein. The data contain hundreds of thousands of distinct CDR3 sequences, about 44% of them singletons. The sequence derives from a man younger than 40 in good health. The source material was blood.

DNA of the CDR3: TGCAGCGCAGAAACAGGGACGAACACCGGGGAGCTGTTTTTT. Its translation is CSAETGTNTGELFF. The gene calls are TRBV29-1 and TRBJ2-2; possibly TRBD1 for D (6 bases). Germline V gives CDR1 SQVTM, CDR2 ANQGSEA. The CDR3 is 14 residues long. Trimming stripped 7 bases from V and 0 bases from J, with 12 bases between.